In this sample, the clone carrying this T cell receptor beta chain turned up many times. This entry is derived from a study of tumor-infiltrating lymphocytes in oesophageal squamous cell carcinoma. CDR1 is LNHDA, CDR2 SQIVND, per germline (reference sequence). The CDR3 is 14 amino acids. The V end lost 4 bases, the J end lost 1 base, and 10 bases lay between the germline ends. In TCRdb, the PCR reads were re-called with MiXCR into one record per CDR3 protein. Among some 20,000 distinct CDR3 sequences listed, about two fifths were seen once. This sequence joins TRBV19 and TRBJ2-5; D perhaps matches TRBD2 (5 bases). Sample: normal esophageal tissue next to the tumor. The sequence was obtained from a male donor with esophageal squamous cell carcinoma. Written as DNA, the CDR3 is TGTGCCAGTAGTACTAGCAGATTCCAAGAGACCCAGTACTTC. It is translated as CASSTSRFQETQYF.